This TCR beta chain was observed in a study of HIV-infected patients and healthy controls. Whole-study findings and limits: HLA types of the donors remained undetermined.

400 to 550 ng RNA was reverse transcribed with alpha and beta constant-region primers. Each of the alpha and beta chains got its own library through chain-specific third strand synthesis with indices. One entry per CDR3 protein results from TCRdb running MiXCR on the 5' RACE reads. Among approximately 25,000 distinct CDR3 sequences listed, 8.5% were seen once. This clonotype was observed a handful of times. Its antigen is unidentified. No cell fractionation was done, so the repertoire covers all unsorted peripheral blood T cells. The sequence was obtained from an adult in good health. The sample taken for sequencing was blood.

CDR3 in amino acids: CATSRNRQGGEQYF. As DNA, the CDR3 is TGTGCCACCAGCAGGAATAGACAGGGTGGCGAGCAGTACTTC. V and J are TRBV15 and TRBJ2-7; 7 nucleotides match TRBD1. The CDR3 is 14 residues long. Trimming took 3 bases from V and 6 from J; bases not matched to a gene: 8. Germline CDR1 reads LNHNV; CDR2 reads YYDKDF (reference sequence).